This TCR beta chain was profiled in a study of T cell changes during pregnancy in multiple sclerosis. Sequenced by immunoSEQ multiplex PCR; TCRdb stores in-frame clones only, minus some. The table records tens of thousands of clones, 84% of them present only once. Germline V gene data show CDR1 as SGHAT and CDR2 as FQNNGV. Deletions cut 5 bases from V and 4 bases from J, with 14 bases between. The CDR3 extends over 15 amino acids. The sample consisted of CD4+ T cells from peripheral blood mononuclear cells, taken before pregnancy. V gene TRBV11-2 combines with J gene TRBJ2-2, with D possibly TRBD2 on 5 matching bases. This clonotype was obtained from a female donor with multiple sclerosis, enrolled in a pregnancy study. CDR3 sequence (DNA): TGTGCCAGCAGCCCCTCCCGCGCGGGCACCGGGGAGCTGTTTTTT. Its protein is CASSPSRAGTGELFF.